This TCR beta chain was obtained from a study of blood T cell repertoires in COVID-19. As for the study in general: Acute and convalescent COVID-19 samples came from the United States, Italy and Spain. Sources were T cells, B-cell-depleted T cells, or PBMCs; the material itself was cDNA or gDNA.

Authors' methods: Scientists estimated how many nucleated cells there were by amplifying reference gene primers. Libraries were prepared by immunoSEQ multiplex PCR; TCRdb keeps only in-frame clonotypes and omits some of them. Clone size and the V and J calls come from that table; the DNA yielded D and trimming. The data contain 140,000 or so clones, approximately 85% of them singletons. The CDR3 has 15 amino acids. Germline V gene lookup returns CDR1 SNHLY and CDR2 FYNNEI. J was trimmed by 0 bases and V by 3 bases; bases with no gene match: 4. The sequenced sample consisted of peripheral blood. This sequence was found in a man aged 50-60 years with acute or convalescent COVID-19. The V and J genes are TRBV2 and TRBJ2-5, with 7 bases lining up with TRBD2. The DNA of the CDR3 is TGTGCCAGCAGTGAGTTAGCGGGTTACCAAGAGACCCAGTACTTC. Protein product: CASSELAGYQETQYF.